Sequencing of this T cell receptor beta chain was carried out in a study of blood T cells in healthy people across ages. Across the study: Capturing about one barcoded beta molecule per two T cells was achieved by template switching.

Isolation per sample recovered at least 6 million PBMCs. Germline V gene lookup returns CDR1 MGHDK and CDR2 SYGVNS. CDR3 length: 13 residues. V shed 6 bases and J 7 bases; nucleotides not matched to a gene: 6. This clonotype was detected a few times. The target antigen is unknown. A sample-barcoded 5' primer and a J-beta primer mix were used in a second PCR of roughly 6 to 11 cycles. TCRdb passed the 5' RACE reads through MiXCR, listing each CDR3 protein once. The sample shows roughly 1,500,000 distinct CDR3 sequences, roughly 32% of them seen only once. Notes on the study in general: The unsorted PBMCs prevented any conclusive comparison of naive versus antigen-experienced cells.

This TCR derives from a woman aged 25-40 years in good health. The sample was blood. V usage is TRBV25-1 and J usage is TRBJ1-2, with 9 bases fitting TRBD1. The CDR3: CASSPGTGFGYTF. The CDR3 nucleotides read TGTGCCAGCAGCCCCGGGACAGGGTTTGGCTACACCTTC.